These T cell receptor beta chains were read from a single sample in a study of control samples from healthy donors and cancer patients. Produced via immunoSEQ multiplex PCR; TCRdb's table is partial and in-frame only. The sample shows about 92,000 clones, 82% of them seen only once. Sequenced material: blood. These receptors originate from a woman aged 55-69 years in good health. CDR3s include the opening cysteine and the closing phenylalanine or tryptophan. A D gene is named only where the DNA matches it firmly. Only some rows state a clone size, as once, few, many or a class for expanded clones.

V gene,D gene,clone size,J gene,CDR3 protein,CDR3 DNA
TRBV19,-,-,TRBJ1-1,CASKEQALMNTEAFF,TGTGCCAGTAAGGAACAGGCTCTTATGAACACTGAAGCTTTCTTT
TRBV5-1,-,once,TRBJ1-2,CASSLAAVPGAYGYTF,TGCGCCAGCAGCTTGGCAGCAGTACCAGGAGCTTATGGCTACACCTTC
TRBV6-2/TRBV6-3,-,-,TRBJ1-2,CASSYGGPNYGYTF,TGTGCCAGCAGTTACGGGGGCCCAAACTATGGCTACACCTTC
TRBV7-2,-,-,TRBJ1-4,CASSLETGREKLFF,TGTGCCAGCAGCTTAGAGACTGGCAGAGAAAAACTGTTTTTT
TRBV28,-,-,TRBJ2-7,CASSLILNGEQYF,TGTGCCAGCAGTTTAATCCTGAATGGTGAGCAGTACTTC
TRBV11-2,-,-,TRBJ2-7,CASSLDQPYEQYF,TGTGCCAGCAGCTTAGATCAGCCGTACGAGCAGTACTTC
TRBV6-2/TRBV6-3,TRBD1,-,TRBJ1-4,CASSGTGRFEKLFF,TGTGCCAGCAGCGGGACAGGGCGGTTTGAAAAACTGTTTTTT
TRBV5-1,-,once,TRBJ1-1,CASSYGLNTEAFF,TGCGCCAGCAGTTACGGATTGAACACTGAAGCTTTCTTT
TRBV9,-,-,TRBJ1-2,CASSVDRALYGYTF,TGTGCCAGCAGCGTAGATCGGGCCCTATATGGCTACACCTTC
TRBV18,TRBD2,-,TRBJ2-3,CASSPKGLALTDTQYF,TGTGCCAGCTCACCCAAGGGACTAGCGCTCACAGATACGCAGTATTTT
TRBV10-1,-,-,TRBJ1-1,CASSVGERGANTEAFF,TGCGCCAGCAGTGTGGGCGAACGAGGGGCGAACACTGAAGCTTTCTTT
TRBV27,-,-,TRBJ1-1,CASFETGPTEAFF,TGTGCCAGCTTTGAAACAGGGCCCACTGAAGCTTTCTTT
TRBV11-3,-,once,TRBJ2-5,CASSPTGARETQYF,TGTGCCAGCAGCCCGACGGGGGCGCGGGAGACCCAGTACTTC
TRBV6-5,-,once,TRBJ1-2,CASSRPRQDYGYTF,TGTGCCAGCAGCCGCCCGAGACAGGACTATGGCTACACCTTC
TRBV7-2,-,-,TRBJ1-2,CASSSRATGNYGYTF,TGTGCCAGCAGCTCCAGGGCGACGGGAAACTATGGCTACACCTTC
TRBV11-3,TRBD2,few,TRBJ2-2,CASSSSTSPGELFF,TGTGCCAGCAGCTCCTCGACTAGCCCCGGGGAGCTGTTTTTT
TRBV11-2,-,-,TRBJ1-1,CASSLVRGGSEAFF,TGTGCCAGCAGCTTAGTGCGGGGAGGCTCTGAAGCTTTCTTT
TRBV19,TRBD1,-,TRBJ1-3,CASRKTDRVAGNTIYF,TGTGCCAGTAGGAAGACCGACAGGGTCGCTGGAAACACCATATATTTT
TRBV6-5,TRBD1,-,TRBJ1-2,CASGQGAAGYTF,TGTGCCAGCGGACAGGGGGCGGCTGGCTACACCTTC
TRBV28,-,once,TRBJ2-3,CASSEWERGTDTQYF,TGTGCCAGCAGTGAGTGGGAGAGGGGCACAGATACGCAGTATTTT
TRBV28,-,-,TRBJ1-4,CASSLSPSTNEKLFF,TGTGCCAGCAGTCTTTCACCATCAACTAATGAAAAACTGTTTTTT
TRBV7-8,-,-,TRBJ2-7,CASSPRYEQYF,TGTGCCAGCAGCCCCCGCTACGAGCAGTACTTC
TRBV6-5,TRBD1,-,TRBJ2-1,CASSSSGTGIYNEQFF,TGTGCCAGCAGTTCCTCCGGGACAGGGATATACAATGAGCAGTTCTTC
TRBV7-9,-,once,TRBJ1-5,CASSLGGQPQHF,TGTGCCAGCAGCTTAGGGGGACAGCCCCAGCATTTT
TRBV29-1,TRBD2,-,TRBJ2-1,CSVVVPHGRTLYNEQFF,TGCAGCGTTGTGGTGCCCCACGGGAGGACCTTATACAATGAGCAGTTCTTC
TRBV6-1,-,-,TRBJ2-1,CASSDGSSVYNEQFF,TGTGCCAGCAGTGACGGGTCTAGCGTTTACAATGAGCAGTTCTTC
TRBV20-1,-,-,TRBJ1-3,CSASAAGPGNTIYF,TGCAGTGCTAGTGCGGCCGGGCCTGGAAACACCATATATTTT
TRBV5-1,TRBD1,many,TRBJ2-7,CASSLAGGEQYF,TGCGCCAGCAGCTTGGCAGGGGGCGAGCAGTACTTC
TRBV7-2,TRBD1,-,TRBJ1-2,CASSLAPGQGGLYGYTF,TGTGCCAGCAGCTTAGCCCCGGGACAGGGGGGACTCTATGGCTACACCTTC
TRBV18,TRBD1,-,TRBJ1-4,CASSPKGQGNEKLFF,TGTGCCAGCTCCCCGAAGGGACAGGGGAATGAAAAACTGTTTTTT
TRBV6-2/TRBV6-3,TRBD2,-,TRBJ2-7,CASSDPSGRGNEQYF,TGTGCCAGCAGCGATCCTAGCGGGAGAGGTAACGAGCAGTACTTC
TRBV27,TRBD1,-,TRBJ2-3,CASSPRTLPGGQYF,TGTGCCAGCAGTCCTAGAACTTTGCCAGGGGGGCAGTATTTT
TRBV19,TRBD1,once,TRBJ1-6,CASSIGPGGDSPLHF,TGTGCCAGTAGTATTGGGCCAGGGGGAGATTCACCCCTCCACTTT
TRBV3-1/TRBV3-2,-,-,TRBJ2-7,CASSQDLGSYEQYF,TGTGCCAGCAGCCAAGATCTAGGGTCCTACGAGCAGTACTTC
TRBV27,-,-,TRBJ2-1,CASSPTYRGPGDEQFF,TGTGCCAGCAGTCCTACATACCGGGGCCCAGGCGATGAGCAGTTCTTC
TRBV7-9,-,-,TRBJ2-2,CASSPKQGFTGELFF,TGTGCCAGCAGCCCGAAACAGGGATTCACCGGGGAGCTGTTTTTT
TRBV4-3,-,-,TRBJ1-2,CASSQDQNGFYGYTF,TGCGCCAGCAGCCAAGATCAAAACGGCTTCTATGGCTACACCTTC
TRBV20-1,-,-,TRBJ2-1,CSASSGYSYEQFF,TGCAGTGCTAGTTCAGGGTATAGTTATGAGCAGTTCTTC
TRBV18,TRBD1,-,TRBJ2-1,CASSPSIGTGRNEQFF,TGTGCCAGCTCACCGAGTATCGGGACAGGGAGGAATGAGCAGTTCTTC
TRBV7-9,TRBD1,-,TRBJ1-6,CASSPGTGNPNSPLHF,TGTGCCAGCAGCCCTGGGACAGGGAACCCTAATTCACCCCTCCACTTT
TRBV5-4,-,-,TRBJ2-1,CASTPEASPYNEQFF,TGTGCCAGCACCCCCGAGGCTAGCCCCTACAATGAGCAGTTCTTC
TRBV11-3,TRBD2,-,TRBJ2-3,CASSLDQAGSTDTQYF,TGTGCCAGCAGCTTAGATCAAGCGGGGAGCACAGATACGCAGTATTTT
TRBV15,TRBD1,-,TRBJ1-1,CATSRDHHIYQGGTEAFF,TGTGCCACCAGCAGAGATCATCATATTTATCAGGGGGGCACTGAAGCTTTCTTT
TRBV7-9,TRBD2,medium-sized,TRBJ2-7,CASSYSGGTDGQYF,TGTGCCAGCAGCTACAGCGGGGGGACCGATGGGCAGTACTTC
TRBV5-1,-,-,TRBJ1-4,CASSDRGRKDTKLFF,TGCGCCAGCAGCGACCGTGGGCGCAAAGATACCAAACTGTTTTTT
TRBV28,-,-,TRBJ2-1,CASSTGTYNEQFF,TGTGCCAGCAGTACCGGGACTTACAATGAGCAGTTCTTC
TRBV6-4,TRBD1,-,TRBJ2-1,CASSDSGDRVYNEQFF,TGTGCCAGCAGTGACTCGGGGGACAGGGTGTACAATGAGCAGTTCTTC
TRBV11-2,-,-,TRBJ2-7,CASSQNYGLVGEQYF,TGTGCCAGCAGCCAAAACTATGGGTTAGTGGGCGAGCAGTACTTC
TRBV29-1,TRBD1,-,TRBJ1-1,CSVSDRATEAFF,TGCAGCGTTAGCGACAGGGCTACTGAAGCTTTCTTT
TRBV10-3,-,-,TRBJ2-5,CAISEGGLNGETQYF,TGTGCCATCAGTGAGGGGGGTCTTAACGGGGAGACCCAGTACTTC
TRBV27,-,-,TRBJ2-1,CASSLPQGGYNEQFF,TGTGCCAGCAGTTTACCACAGGGAGGCTACAATGAGCAGTTCTTC
TRBV28,-,-,TRBJ1-2,CASSSGYRSYTF,TGTGCCAGCAGTTCAGGTTACCGTTCCTACACCTTC
TRBV19,-,-,TRBJ1-1,CASLKRGRAEAFF,TGTGCCAGTTTAAAAAGGGGTAGAGCTGAAGCTTTCTTT